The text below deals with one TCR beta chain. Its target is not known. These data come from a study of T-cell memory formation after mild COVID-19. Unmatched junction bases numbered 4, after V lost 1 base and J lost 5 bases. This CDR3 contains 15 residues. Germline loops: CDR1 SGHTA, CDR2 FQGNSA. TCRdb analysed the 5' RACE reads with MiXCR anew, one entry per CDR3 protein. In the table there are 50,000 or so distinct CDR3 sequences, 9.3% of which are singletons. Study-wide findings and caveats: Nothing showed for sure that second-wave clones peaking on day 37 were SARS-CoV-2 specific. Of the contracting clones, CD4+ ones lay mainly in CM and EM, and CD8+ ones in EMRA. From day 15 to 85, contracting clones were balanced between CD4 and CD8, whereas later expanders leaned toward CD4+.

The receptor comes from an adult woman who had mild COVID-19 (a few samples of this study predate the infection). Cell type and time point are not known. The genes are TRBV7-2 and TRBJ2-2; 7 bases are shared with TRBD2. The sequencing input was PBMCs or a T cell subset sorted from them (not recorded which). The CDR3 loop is CASSLELARTGELFF. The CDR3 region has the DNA TGTGCCAGCAGCTTAGAACTAGCGAGGACCGGGGAGCTGTTTTTT.